One and the same sample provided the 8 T cell receptor beta chains below, sequenced in a study of T-cell reconstitution after alpha-beta-depleted transplantation in children. Unique molecular identifiers were used in preparing the TCRbeta library. One entry per CDR3 protein, called by TCRdb with MiXCR from the PCR reads. The sample records 98,000 or so distinct CDR3 sequences, more than 20% being singletons. The sequenced sample was PBMCs, obtained before TCRalphabeta/CD19-depleted stem cell transplant. The receptor source for this set is a boy between 2 and 10 years old with acute lymphoblastic leukemia, due to receive a stem cell transplant.

This clonotype was recorded a few times. The chain is built from TRBV5-1 and TRBJ2-5, with TRBD2 matching 8 bases. Losses at the gene ends were 0 bases for V and 0 bases for J; bases not matched to a gene: 4. The CDR3 covers 16 residues. Germline values: CDR1 SGHRS, CDR2 YFSETQ. In DNA, the CDR3 is TGCGCCAGCAGCTTGGCGGCTAGCGGGTACCAAGAGACCCAGTACTTC. Protein: CASSLAASGYQETQYF.

V usage is TRBV28 and J usage is TRBJ2-1, with no clear D. The CDR3 runs to 13 residues. CDR1 and CDR2 (germline): MDHEN, SYDVKM. Trimming left V 6 bases short and J 4 bases short, with 10 bases between. The CDR3 spells CASSPRTYNEQFF. CDR3 DNA: TGTGCCAGCAGCCCTAGAACATACAATGAGCAGTTCTTC.

This chain connects TRBV7-2 to TRBJ2-7; D is ambiguous. Trimming took 1 base from V and 4 from J, leaving 14 bases between them. Germline CDR1 reads SGHTA; CDR2 reads FQGNSA. This CDR3 spans 15 amino acids. Here the CDR3 reads CASSLEGYGLYEQYF. CDR3 DNA: TGTGCCAGCAGCTTAGAGGGCTATGGGCTATACGAGCAGTACTTC.

This clonotype came up once. The genes are TRBV6-5 and TRBJ2-5; D possibly uses TRBD1 or TRBD2 (6 bases each). Trimming removed 6 bases from V and 6 bases from J, with 11 bases in between. CDR3 length: 12 amino acids. Germline V CDR1 and CDR2: MNHEY, SVGAGI. The CDR3 protein is CASRQGGKTQYF. The CDR3 DNA reads as TGTGCCAGCAGACAGGGAGGAAAGACCCAGTACTTC.

V and J are TRBV7-9 and TRBJ1-1; D is uncertain. This CDR3 spans 12 amino acids. Germline lookup yields CDR1 SEHNR and CDR2 FQNEAQ (reference sequence). The V end was cut by 11 bases, the J end by 5 bases, with 15 bases between. The CDR3 DNA is TGTGCCGGTTTCGATGGCGAGACTGAAGCTTTCTTT. It specifies CAGFDGETEAFF. Based on the CDR3 plus reference TRBV7-9 and TRBJ1-1, the full variable domain is DTGVSQNPRHKITKRGQNVTFRCDPISEHNRLYWYRQTLGQGPEFLTYFQNEAQLEKSRLLSDRFSAERPKGSFSTLEIQRTEQGDSAMYLCAGFDGETEAFFGQGTRLTVV.

The sample holds a few counts of this clonotype. This sequence joins TRBV3-1 and TRBJ1-3; no definite D call. CDR3 length: 16 amino acids. From germline, CDR1 is LGHDT and CDR2 YNNKEL (reference sequence). V gave up 1 base and J gave up 4 bases, with 14 bases separating them. The CDR3 sequence is CASSQGRKSHGNTIYF. The CDR3 DNA sequence: TGTGCCAGCAGCCAAGGGCGCAAGTCGCACGGAAACACCATATATTTT.

This clonotype was seen a few times. The chain uses TRBV11-1 and TRBJ1-4; D is unclear. The germline V gene has CDR1 SGHAT and CDR2 FQDESV (reference sequence). The CDR3 length is 18 residues. The V end was cut by 3 bases, the J end by 0 bases, with 17 bases between. The CDR3 reads CASSFSGPSRATNEKLFF. CDR3 nucleotides: TGTGCCAGCAGCTTCTCGGGCCCGTCGAGAGCAACTAATGAAAAACTGTTTTTT.

This clonotype has only a few counts. The chain employs TRBV10-3 and TRBJ2-1; 10 nucleotides line up with TRBD2. This CDR3 contains 16 residues. CDR1 and CDR2 from the germline V gene are ENHRY and SYGVKD. Trimming at V came to 6 bases and at J to 5 bases, leaving 10 bases not matched to a gene. This CDR3 is CAIRVGLAEGNNEQFF. CDR3 DNA sequence: TGTGCCATCAGGGTCGGACTAGCGGAGGGGAACAATGAGCAGTTCTTC.